This TCR beta chain was recovered during a study of blood T cell repertoires in COVID-19 (dated by TCRdb to 2018 to 2020). For context, the study as a whole: Samples from collaborators originated in the United States, Italy and Spain and spanned both the acute and convalescent phases of COVID-19. The repertoires were released in a freely available public database intended as a resource for research on the immune response to SARS-CoV-2. Samples were obtained from the ongoing ImmuneRACE study (first 160 participants) and from 1,254 subjects provided by 6 global collaborators. Nearly every sample came with metadata listing a de-identified subject ID, COVID-19 status, age in years and sex. HLA class I and class II types, where available, came from metadata supplied by the sample provider rather than from assay-based typing. The prospective study material was composed of cDNA or gDNA derived from T cells, B-cell-depleted T cells, or PBMCs. Deeply sampled blood TCRbeta repertoires from subjects exposed to, actively infected with, or recovered from COVID-19 were included in the dataset.

Including cysteine and phenylalanine, the CDR3 has 13 amino acids. Only CDR3 DNA remains: 39 bases, in frame from the first base. Cut back by 6 bases and 4 bases, the V and J ends lie 12 bases apart. CDR1 and CDR2 are drawn from the germline V gene: MDHEN, SYDVKM. Each collaborating institution followed its own protocols to collect whole blood in K2EDTA tubes. Collaborator samples were shipped for TCRbeta analysis as frozen whole blood, isolated PBMCs, or DNA extracted from either sample type. TCRbeta CDR3 regions were amplified from genomic DNA by means of the immunoSEQ Assay, a bias-controlled multiplex PCR. The authors processed their data as follows. The number of nucleated cells in each sample was estimated by amplification of reference gene primers within the assay. Sequence reads were collapsed and filtered to measure the absolute abundance of every unique TCRbeta CDR3 rearrangement. For each sample, productive Simpson clonality was calculated as the square root of Simpson's diversity index across productive rearrangements. In TCRdb, the immuneACCESS table is reduced to in-frame sequences with V and J assigned. These tables do not hold every clone; where another copy was compared, an unresolved V gene accounts for under half, and the others remain unexplained. The DNA gave D and trimming, while V, J and clone size come from that table. Counted in this sample were about 67,000 clones; 87% of them appeared once. The ten largest clones capture around 7.9% of the sample.

The investigation overall reported the following: Clinical and demographic metadata were provided uncurated, with the amount varying by source and participant.

A note on this clone: Its antigen is not yet known. No qualities accompany the bases; no much larger clone lies one base away.

The rearrangement combines TRBV28 with TRBJ1-2, with no confident D gene call. Sequencing input: peripheral blood. This TCR was recovered from a man in his fifties or sixties with active COVID-19. The base sequence is TGTGCCAGCAGCTTCGGAGGGAGCTATGGCTACACCTTC. This translates into CASSFGGSYGYTF.